The present TCR beta chain was sequenced within a study of blood T cells in healthy people across ages. Study-wide context: About one barcoded beta molecule was captured per two T cells (by template switching).

For the second PCR, which ran for about 7 to 11 cycles, a sample-barcoded 5' primer and a J-beta primer mix were used. One entry per CDR3 protein results from TCRdb running MiXCR on the 5' RACE reads. The data show about a million distinct CDR3 sequences, around two fifths seen once. This clonotype has more than one count but fewer than ten. The CDR3 spans 15 residues. Germline V gene lookup returns CDR1 SEHNR and CDR2 FQNEAQ (reference sequence). With 2 bases clipped from V and 7 bases from J, the junction kept 10 bases outside the gene matches. Sequencing was carried out using blood. This clonotype was obtained from a young man in good health. The chain uses TRBV7-9 and TRBJ1-2, with 7 nucleotides matching TRBD1. DNA of the CDR3: TGTGCCAGCAGCTTATTTGGATGGACAGGCGGTGGCTACACCTTC. Its protein is CASSLFGWTGGGYTF.